This TCR beta chain was sequenced in a study of cytomegalovirus exposure and HLA in healthy donors. Overall study findings and caveats: Certain sequence variants were highly shared and formed a cluster, and this cluster was likely a sequencing artifact. Researchers reported from a later analysis that most CMV-associated TCR beta chains appeared HLA-restricted.

A multiplex PCR was run with 60 Vbeta primers and 13 Jbeta primers. The data were produced by immunoSEQ multiplex PCR, yet TCRdb's version contains in-frame clones alone and is incomplete. The sample gives nearly 65,000 clones, roughly 70% of which show up once; about 5.7% is in the top ten. Trimming removed 5 bases from V and 4 bases from J, with 26 bases in between. The germline CDR1 and CDR2 sequences are SGHVS and FQNEAQ. The CDR3 sequence is 18 residues long. Of note for this clone: Antigen: not known.

The gene calls are TRBV7-8 and TRBJ1-1, with D possibly matching TRBD1 (6 bases). This receptor was identified in a man over 45 in good health and CMV-seronegative. The sample consisted of PBMCs. CDR3 residues: CASSPGPRRTAPGTEAFF. For the CDR3, the DNA is TGTGCCAGCAGCCCCGGACCTCGCCGGACAGCCCCGGGCACTGAAGCTTTCTTT.